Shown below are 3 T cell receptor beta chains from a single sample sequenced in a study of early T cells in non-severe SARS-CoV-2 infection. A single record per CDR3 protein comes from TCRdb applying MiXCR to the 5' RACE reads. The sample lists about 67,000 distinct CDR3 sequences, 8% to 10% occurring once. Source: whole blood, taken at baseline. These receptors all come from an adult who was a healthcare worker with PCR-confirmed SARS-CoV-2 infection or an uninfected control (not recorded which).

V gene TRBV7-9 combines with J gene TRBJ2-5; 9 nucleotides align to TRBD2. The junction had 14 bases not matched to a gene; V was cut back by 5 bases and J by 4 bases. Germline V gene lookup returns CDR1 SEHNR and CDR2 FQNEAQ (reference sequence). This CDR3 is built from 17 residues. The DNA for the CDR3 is TGTGCCAGCAGCACACTAGGGCGAGTAGCGGGAGTAGAGACCCAGTACTTC. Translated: CASSTLGRVAGVETQYF.

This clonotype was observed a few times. This chain's CDR3 is CASRLQGANYGYTF. The CDR3 DNA sequence: TGTGCCAGCAGGCTACAGGGGGCAAACTATGGCTACACCTTC. This chain uses TRBV28 with TRBJ1-2, with 9 bases aligning to TRBD1. The CDR3 has 14 residues. CDR1 is MDHEN, CDR2 SYDVKM, per germline. The ends lost 6 bases at V and 2 bases at J; junction bases unmatched: 4.

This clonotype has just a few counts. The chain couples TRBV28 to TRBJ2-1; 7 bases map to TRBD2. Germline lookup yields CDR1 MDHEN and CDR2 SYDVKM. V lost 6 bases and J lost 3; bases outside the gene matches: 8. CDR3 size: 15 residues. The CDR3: CASRASASGYNEQFF. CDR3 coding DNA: TGTGCCAGCAGGGCCTCGGCTAGCGGCTACAATGAGCAGTTCTTC.